A selection of T cell receptor beta chains follows, all from one sample in a study of beta chain features in type 1 diabetes. Data came from immunoSEQ multiplex PCR; TCRdb stores just in-frame clones and leaves some out. The data show 200,000 to 250,000 clones, about 25% seen once. Sample: central memory CD4+ T cells from blood. These receptors were obtained from a man younger than 40 in good health. CDR3s include the opening cysteine and the closing phenylalanine or tryptophan. The D gene is left open where the match is weak. Size is stated for part of the rows, as once, few or many counts, or as a class when the clone is expanded.

NA	NA	TRBJ1-2	TRBV7-9	CASSLERGYTF	TGTGCCAGCAGCTTAGAACGAGGCTACACCTTC
few	NA	TRBJ1-5	TRBV2	CASSVGGLQPQHF	TGTGCCAGCAGTGTAGGAGGTTTACAGCCCCAGCATTTT
few	NA	TRBJ2-7	TRBV6-5	CATGPLGTDEQYF	TGTGCCACCGGACCCTTAGGGACCGACGAGCAGTACTTC
few	TRBD1	TRBJ1-2	TRBV5-6	CASSAHRGPGYTF	TGTGCCAGCAGCGCGCACAGGGGCCCTGGCTACACCTTC
few	NA	TRBJ2-3	TRBV6-6	CAISERQGPTDTQYF	TGTGCCATCAGTGAGCGGCAGGGCCCCACAGATACGCAGTATTTT
few	NA	TRBJ2-3	TRBV25-1	CASGRSTDTQYF	TGTGCCAGCGGCCGGAGCACAGATACGCAGTATTTT
NA	NA	TRBJ2-3	TRBV11-2	CASSPDWGTDTQYF	TGTGCCAGCAGCCCCGACTGGGGCACAGATACGCAGTATTTT
NA	NA	TRBJ1-2	TRBV5-1	CASSLAQINYGYTF	TGCGCCAGCAGCTTGGCACAGATTAACTATGGCTACACCTTC
NA	NA	TRBJ2-1	TRBV18	CASSPPIDWPSNNEQFF	TGTGCCAGCTCACCTCCCATCGACTGGCCGTCAAACAATGAGCAGTTCTTC
few	NA	TRBJ1-6	TRBV5-6	CASRYRDSPLHF	TGTGCCAGCAGATACAGGGACTCACCCCTCCACTTT
few	TRBD1	TRBJ1-4	TRBV7-2	CASSSGTGNEKLFF	TGTGCCAGCAGCTCCGGGACAGGGAATGAAAAACTGTTTTTT
few	NA	TRBJ2-1	TRBV4-2	CASSQGYRAPSSYNEQFF	TGTGCCAGCAGCCAAGGGTACCGAGCGCCCAGCTCCTACAATGAGCAGTTCTTC
few	TRBD2	TRBJ2-5	TRBV25-1	CASSEVLAGNQETQYF	TGTGCCAGCAGTGAGGTCCTAGCGGGGAACCAAGAGACCCAGTACTTC
many	NA	TRBJ2-1	TRBV5-1	CASRPGTGTYNEQFF	TGCGCCAGCAGACCAGGGACGGGGACCTACAATGAGCAGTTCTTC
NA	NA	TRBJ2-2	TRBV30	CAWNSFITGELFF	TGTGCCTGGAATAGTTTCATCACCGGGGAGCTGTTTTTT
NA	NA	TRBJ2-7	TRBV9	CASSVVPGPDYEQYF	TGTGCCAGCAGCGTAGTGCCAGGCCCTGACTACGAGCAGTACTTC
NA	NA	TRBJ2-2	TRBV27	CASSLKSVANTGELFF	TGTGCCAGCAGTTTAAAGAGCGTCGCGAACACCGGGGAGCTGTTTTTT
few	TRBD1	TRBJ2-5	TRBV5-1	CASSSQGAVGETQYF	TGCGCCAGCAGCAGTCAGGGGGCAGTGGGAGAGACCCAGTACTTC
NA	NA	TRBJ2-5	TRBV6-5	CASSEPPGETQYF	TGTGCCAGCAGTGAGCCCCCCGGAGAGACCCAGTACTTC
few	NA	TRBJ2-7	TRBV28	CASSFGARPMAYEQYF	TGTGCCAGCAGTTTCGGGGCGCGCCCTATGGCCTACGAGCAGTACTTC
NA	NA	TRBJ1-3	TRBV29-1	CSVRGLSSGNTIYF	TGCAGCGTAAGGGGACTCTCCTCTGGAAACACCATATATTTT
NA	NA	TRBJ2-1	TRBV30	CAWSGFIRAQFF	TGTGCCTGGAGTGGATTCATTAGGGCGCAGTTCTTC
NA	TRBD1	TRBJ1-1	TRBV6-1	CASSGPGGKNTEAFF	TGTGCCAGCAGTGGCCCAGGGGGTAAGAACACTGAAGCTTTCTTT
NA	NA	TRBJ2-7	TRBV7-8	CASSLAGLTYEQYF	TGTGCCAGCAGCTTAGCGGGCCTGACCTACGAGCAGTACTTC
NA	NA	TRBJ2-5	TRBV29-1	CSVRGGETQYF	TGCAGCGTGAGGGGGGGAGAGACCCAGTACTTC
NA	NA	TRBJ2-1	TRBV5-4	CASSLDRSYNEQFF	TGTGCCAGCAGCTTAGATCGCTCCTACAATGAGCAGTTCTTC
few	TRBD1	TRBJ2-3	TRBV9	CASSSQDRITDTQYF	TGTGCCAGCAGCTCTCAGGACAGGATCACAGATACGCAGTATTTT
few	NA	TRBJ2-1	TRBV19	CASTRDSSYNEQFF	TGTGCCAGTACGCGGGACAGCTCCTACAATGAGCAGTTCTTC
NA	TRBD2	TRBJ2-7	TRBV7-8	CASSLILAGSYEQYF	TGTGCCAGCAGCTTAATACTAGCGGGGTCCTACGAGCAGTACTTC
few	NA	TRBJ2-3	TRBV10-3	CAISEAAGLADTQYF	TGTGCCATCAGTGAGGCGGCAGGGCTGGCAGATACGCAGTATTTT
few	TRBD2	TRBJ2-3	TRBV30	CAWSLLAGVQYF	TGTGCCTGGAGTTTACTAGCGGGAGTGCAGTATTTT
few	NA	TRBJ2-2	TRBV9	CASSVDSWNTGELFF	TGTGCCAGCAGCGTAGACAGCTGGAACACCGGGGAGCTGTTTTTT
NA	NA	TRBJ2-6	TRBV28	CASRPSEQVLSGANVLTF	TGTGCCAGCAGACCGTCGGAACAGGTTCTCTCTGGGGCCAACGTCCTGACTTTC
few	NA	TRBJ2-1	TRBV19	CASSARAPTQGQFF	TGTGCCAGTAGCGCCCGAGCCCCAACACAAGGGCAGTTCTTC
NA	NA	TRBJ2-7	TRBV5-1	CASSLDTGRRYEQYF	TGCGCCAGCAGCTTGGATACAGGGCGTCGGTACGAGCAGTACTTC
few	NA	TRBJ2-1	TRBV7-2	CASSLGAYVSNEQFF	TGTGCCAGCAGCTTAGGAGCGTACGTTAGCAATGAGCAGTTCTTC
NA	TRBD2	TRBJ2-5	TRBV7-9	CASTLSGGQETQYF	TGTGCCAGCACCCTTAGCGGGGGACAAGAGACCCAGTACTTC
NA	TRBD2	TRBJ2-1	TRBV5-1	CASSSGGTIYEQFF	TGCGCCAGCAGCTCGGGGGGAACGATCTATGAGCAGTTCTTC
few	NA	TRBJ2-1	TRBV29-1	CSVGYREVVGEQFF	TGCAGCGTTGGATACAGGGAGGTGGTCGGTGAGCAGTTCTTC
NA	NA	TRBJ1-5	TRBV5-4	CASSLEGGDQPQHF	TGTGCCAGCAGCTTGGAAGGGGGTGATCAGCCCCAGCATTTT
NA	NA	TRBJ2-5	TRBV7-2	CASSSMWAETQYF	TGTGCCAGCAGCTCAATGTGGGCAGAGACCCAGTACTTC
NA	NA	TRBJ2-2	TRBV11-2	CASSLRYQEGELFF	TGTGCCAGCAGCCTTAGATACCAGGAAGGGGAGCTGTTTTTT
NA	TRBD2	TRBJ2-5	TRBV9	CASSLSGGSKETQYF	TGTGCCAGCAGCCTCAGCGGGGGGTCTAAGGAGACCCAGTACTTC
few	TRBD2	TRBJ2-3	TRBV29-1	CSVETSGGTDTQYF	TGCAGCGTGGAAACTAGCGGGGGCACAGATACGCAGTATTTT
NA	TRBD2	TRBJ2-3	TRBV6-5	CASSSAGRSTDTQYF	TGTGCCAGCAGTTCAGCGGGGAGAAGCACAGATACGCAGTATTTT
NA	NA	TRBJ1-2	TRBV29-1	CSVVRDASNYGYTF	TGCAGCGTTGTACGGGACGCCTCTAACTATGGCTACACCTTC
few	NA	TRBJ2-3	TRBV2	CASSAGDTQYF	TGTGCCAGCAGTGCGGGGGATACGCAGTATTTT
NA	NA	TRBJ1-1	TRBV13	CASSGGPGTYGSNTEAFF	TGTGCCAGCAGCGGAGGACCAGGGACCTACGGTTCGAACACTGAAGCTTTCTTT
NA	NA	TRBJ1-5	TRBV30	CAWSAARNQPQHF	TGTGCCTGGAGTGCGGCTAGGAACCAGCCCCAGCATTTT
NA	NA	TRBJ1-2	TRBV7-9	CASRPVSGTYGYTF	TGTGCCAGCAGGCCAGTTTCAGGGACCTATGGCTACACCTTC
NA	NA	TRBJ1-1	TRBV29-1	CSVSRMNTEAFF	TGCAGCGTTTCACGGATGAACACTGAAGCTTTCTTT
NA	NA	TRBJ1-3	TRBV9	CASSGTSNSGNTIYF	TGTGCCAGCAGCGGAACCTCCAACTCTGGAAACACCATATATTTT
NA	NA	TRBJ2-1	TRBV6-5	CASSYSISLSNEQFF	TGTGCCAGCAGTTACTCGATATCTCTAAGTAATGAGCAGTTCTTC